Presented here are 12 T cell receptor beta chains from one specimen sequenced in a study of T cell changes during pregnancy in multiple sclerosis. Method: immunoSEQ multiplex PCR; TCRdb's copy keeps in-frame clones and lacks some. The profile covers about 110,000 clones, with roughly 92% appearing a single time and 0.65% to 0.9% taken by the ten largest. This specimen consisted of peripheral blood, obtained in the third trimester of pregnancy. All receptors derive from a female donor in good health, enrolled as a control in a pregnancy study.

The chain carries TRBV6-5 and TRBJ2-1; D not resolved. Between the trimmed V and J ends, which lost 3 bases and 0 bases, there was a span of 12 bases. CDR3 length: 16 residues. In germline, CDR1 is MNHEY, CDR2 SVGAGI. CDR3 protein: CASSYRGTSSYNEQFF. For the CDR3, the DNA is TGTGCCAGCAGTTATCGTGGCACCAGCTCCTACAATGAGCAGTTCTTC.

Here the CDR3 reads CASSLVGAAGNTEAFF. The CDR3 coding sequence is TGTGCCAGCAGCTTAGTGGGGGCGGCAGGGAACACTGAAGCTTTCTTT. The chain links TRBV7-9 to TRBJ1-1; D possibly corresponds to TRBD1 (6 bases). CDR1 and CDR2 from the germline V gene are SEHNR and FQNEAQ (reference sequence). This CDR3 has 16 residues. V lost 1 base, J lost 1 base, and 13 bases lay in between.

The genes are TRBV15 and TRBJ1-6; D gene unclear. The V end was cut by 2 bases, the J end by 8 bases, with 10 bases between. This CDR3 contains 14 residues. The germline V gene has CDR1 LNHNV and CDR2 YYDKDF (reference sequence). CDR3 DNA: TGTGCCACCAGCAGACCGGGTTACTATTCACCCCTCCACTTT. Amino acids: CATSRPGYYSPLHF. Based on the CDR3 plus reference TRBV15 and TRBJ1-6, the full variable domain is DAMVIQNPRYQVTQFGKPVTLSCSQTLNHNVMYWYQQKSSQAPKLLFHYYDKDFNNEADTPDNFQSRRPNTSFCFLDIRSPGLGDTAMYLCATSRPGYYSPLHFGNGTRLTVT.

V is TRBV4-3 and J is TRBJ2-3, with 12 bases matching TRBD2. The junction had 2 bases not matched to a gene; V was cut back by 0 bases and J by 4 bases. Per the germline V gene, CDR1 is LGHNA and CDR2 is YSLEER. CDR3 length: 16 residues. The CDR3 DNA reads as TGCGCCAGCAGCCAAGATTGGACTAGCGGGGCAGATACGCAGTATTTT. It codes for CASSQDWTSGADTQYF.

J is TRBJ1-2 and V is TRBV9; TRBD1 matches 7 bases. Germline V gene data show CDR1 as SGDLS and CDR2 as YYNGEE. The V segment lost 3 bases and the J segment 0 bases; nucleotides outside the gene matches: 17. The CDR3 covers 19 residues. The CDR3 loop reads CASSAVSELGTEANYGYTF. The CDR3 DNA follows: TGTGCCAGCAGCGCCGTATCGGAACTCGGGACAGAAGCTAACTATGGCTACACCTTC.

This chain joins TRBV4-2 and TRBJ1-3, with a tentative D call TRBD1 (6 bases). CDR1 LGHNA and CDR2 YNFKEQ come from the germline V gene. The CDR3 spans 17 residues. The V gene lost 3 bases and the J gene lost 4 bases, with 19 bases spanning the gap. The CDR3 nucleotides read TGTGCCAGCAGCCACGACCAGACAGGTCTGGCAGGAAACACCATATATTTT. Its protein is CASSHDQTGLAGNTIYF.

The V and J genes are TRBV10-1 and TRBJ2-7; 7 bases are shared with TRBD1. Per germline, CDR1 WNHNN and CDR2 SYGVQD (reference sequence). V was pared by 2 bases and J by 4 bases, with 5 bases of the junction left unmatched. The CDR3 runs 14 residues. The CDR3 protein is CASSEGQARYEQYF. Written as DNA, the CDR3 is TGCGCCAGCAGTGAGGGACAGGCACGTTACGAGCAGTACTTC.

This sequence joins TRBV6-1 and TRBJ2-1; 11 positions match TRBD1. This CDR3 has 14 amino acids. Germline V lookup: CDR1 MNHNS, CDR2 SASEGT. V shed 3 bases and J 7 bases; nucleotides not matched to a gene: 2. CDR3 region: CASSDGTGGNEQFF. In DNA form, the CDR3 reads TGTGCCAGCAGTGATGGGACAGGGGGGAATGAGCAGTTCTTC.

This chain uses TRBV7-9 with TRBJ2-3, with D possibly matching TRBD1 (5 bases). Germline V gene sequence: CDR1 SEHNR, CDR2 FQNEAQ (reference sequence). V shed 5 bases and J shed 0 bases, with 12 bases lying between them. The CDR3 totals 15 residues. CDR3 region: CASSPVDRSTDTQYF. For the CDR3, the DNA is TGTGCCAGCAGCCCAGTAGACAGAAGCACAGATACGCAGTATTTT. The whole variable domain, remainder taken from reference TRBV7-9 and TRBJ2-3, is DTGVSQNPRHKITKRGQNVTFRCDPISEHNRLYWYRQTLGQGPEFLTYFQNEAQLEKSRLLSDRFSAERPKGSFSTLEIQRTEQGDSAMYLCASSPVDRSTDTQYFGPGTRLTVL.

This clone was recorded only once. CDR3 DNA sequence: TGTGCCAGCTCACCGCGTTCGTCGGGACACCCCTATGGCTACACCTTC. Translated, it gives CASSPRSSGHPYGYTF. The rearrangement joins TRBV18 to TRBJ1-2, with D maybe TRBD1 (6 bases). The CDR3 extends over 16 amino acids. Germline-derived CDR1 and CDR2 are KGHSH and LQKENI. V lost 3 bases and J 4 bases, leaving 18 bases between the germline ends.

This chain uses TRBV18 with TRBJ2-1, with TRBD2 identical over 8 bases. This CDR3 has 15 residues. Germline CDR1 and CDR2: KGHSH and LQKENI. The V gene end was trimmed by 3 bases and the J gene end by 8 bases; junction bases not matched to a gene: 9. This CDR3 reads CASSPSAGGWDEQFF. For the CDR3, the DNA is TGTGCCAGCTCACCTTCCGCGGGGGGCTGGGATGAGCAGTTCTTC.

The J gene is TRBJ2-7, the V gene TRBV7-2; 16 bases map to TRBD2. CDR1 SGHTA and CDR2 FQGNSA come from the germline V gene. Trimming removed 7 bases from V and 6 bases from J; junction bases left unmatched: 15. The CDR3 runs to 18 residues. The CDR3 spells CASTSWGTSGGAYAEQYF. The DNA of the CDR3 is TGTGCCAGCACCTCCTGGGGGACTAGCGGGGGGGCTTATGCCGAGCAGTACTTC.